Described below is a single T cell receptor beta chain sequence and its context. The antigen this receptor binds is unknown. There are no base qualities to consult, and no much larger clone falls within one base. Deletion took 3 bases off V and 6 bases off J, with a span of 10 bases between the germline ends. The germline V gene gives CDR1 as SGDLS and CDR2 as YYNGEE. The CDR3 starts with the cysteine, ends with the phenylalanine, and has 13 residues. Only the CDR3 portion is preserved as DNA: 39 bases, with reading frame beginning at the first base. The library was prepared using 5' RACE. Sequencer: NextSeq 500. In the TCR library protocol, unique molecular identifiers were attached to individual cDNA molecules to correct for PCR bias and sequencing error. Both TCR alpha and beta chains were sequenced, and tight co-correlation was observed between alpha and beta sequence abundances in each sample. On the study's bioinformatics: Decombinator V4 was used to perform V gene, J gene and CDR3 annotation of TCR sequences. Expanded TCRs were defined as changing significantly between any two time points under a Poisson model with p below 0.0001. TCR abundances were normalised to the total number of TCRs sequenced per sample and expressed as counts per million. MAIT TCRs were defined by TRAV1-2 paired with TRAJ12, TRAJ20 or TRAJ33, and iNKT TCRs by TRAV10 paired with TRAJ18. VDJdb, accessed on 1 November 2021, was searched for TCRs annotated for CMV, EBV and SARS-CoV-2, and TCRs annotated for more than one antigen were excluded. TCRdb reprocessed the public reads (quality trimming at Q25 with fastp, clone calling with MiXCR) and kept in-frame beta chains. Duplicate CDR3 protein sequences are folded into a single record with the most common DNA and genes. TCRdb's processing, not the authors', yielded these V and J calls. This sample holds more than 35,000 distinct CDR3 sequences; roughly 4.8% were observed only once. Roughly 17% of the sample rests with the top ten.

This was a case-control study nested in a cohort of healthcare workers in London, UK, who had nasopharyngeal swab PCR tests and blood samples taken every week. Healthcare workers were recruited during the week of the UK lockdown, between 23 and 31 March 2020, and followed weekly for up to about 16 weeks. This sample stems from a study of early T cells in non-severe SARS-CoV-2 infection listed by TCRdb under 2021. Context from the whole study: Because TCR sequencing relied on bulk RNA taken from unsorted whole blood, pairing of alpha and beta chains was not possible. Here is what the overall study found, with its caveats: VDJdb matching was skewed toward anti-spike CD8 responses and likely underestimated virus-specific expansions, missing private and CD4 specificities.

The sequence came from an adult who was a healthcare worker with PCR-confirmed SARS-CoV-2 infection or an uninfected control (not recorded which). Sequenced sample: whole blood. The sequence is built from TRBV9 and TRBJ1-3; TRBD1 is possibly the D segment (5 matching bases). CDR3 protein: CASSAPTENTIYF. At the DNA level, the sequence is TGTGCCAGCAGCGCTCCGACAGAAAACACCATATATTTT.